This TCR beta chain is from a study of OX40 agonist ivuxolimab in advanced cancers. Study-level background: Age averaged 60 years (range roughly 23 to 79), and around 87% were male.

As to this clone: Its antigen is unidentified.

Baseline, cycle 4 day 1, and cycle 7 day 1 were the blood sampling points. Germline CDR1 reads MDHEN; CDR2 reads SYDVKM. Trimming shortened V by 4 bases and J by 2 bases, and 14 bases separated the two germline ends. This CDR3 is 16 amino acids long. The method was immunoSEQ multiplex PCR; TCRdb's version includes in-frame clones alone and lacks a portion of them. The profile covers 65,000 to 75,000 clones, with approximately 85% appearing a single time and over 0.4% taken by the ten largest. Study-wide results and limits: Normalized expansion of T-cell clones was also low for some nonresponders.

The clonotype comes from an adult with an advanced solid tumor such as melanoma, head and neck, liver or kidney cancer. The V call is TRBV28, the J call TRBJ2-2; tentatively, D is TRBD2 (5 bases). The sequencing used CD4+ or CD8+ T cells sorted from blood, collected in a trial of the OX40 agonist ivuxolimab. The CDR3 region is CASSSNVGRNTGELFF. The CDR3 bases are TGTGCCAGCAGTTCAAACGTAGGGAGAAACACCGGGGAGCTGTTTTTT.